These T cell receptor beta chains were read from a single sample in a study of shared clonotypes between healthy human individuals. Assay: immunoSEQ multiplex PCR; the TCRdb copy retains only in-frame clones and omits some. This table holds around 720,000 clones, about three quarters found once. The sample comprised memory CD4+ T cells sorted from blood. The receptors come from a woman between 25 and 40 years old in good health. Both conserved end residues are part of each CDR3. The order of the fields is D gene, V gene, J gene, clone size, CDR3 protein, CDR3 DNA. D genes are given only for firm matches. Clone size is given for some rows only: seen once, a few or many times, or a class if the clone is expanded.

>TRBD1|TRBV10-1|TRBJ1-2|few
CASSDPPGGNYGYTF
TGCGCCAGCAGTGATCCGCCAGGGGGGAACTATGGCTACACCTTC
>.|TRBV5-6|TRBJ1-2|many
CASSTLNRFPYGYTF
TGTGCCAGCAGCACCCTTAACAGGTTTCCCTATGGCTACACCTTC
>.|TRBV28|TRBJ2-7|many
CASSRLYEQYF
TGTGCCAGCAGTCGCCTCTACGAGCAGTACTTC
>.|TRBV6-5|TRBJ2-7|few
CASRGGNRYEQYF
TGTGCCAGCCGGGGAGGCAACAGGTACGAGCAGTACTTC
>.|TRBV9|TRBJ2-1|.
CASSVAIRESHNEQFF
TGTGCCAGCAGCGTAGCGATTAGGGAGTCCCACAATGAGCAGTTCTTC
>TRBD2|TRBV7-2|TRBJ2-3|.
CASSQRTSGASGTQYF
TGTGCCAGCAGCCAAAGGACTAGCGGGGCTTCGGGTACGCAGTATTTT
>.|TRBV5-5|TRBJ2-7|.
CASSTGNYEQYF
TGTGCCAGCAGCACAGGGAACTACGAGCAGTACTTC
>TRBD1|TRBV4-2|TRBJ2-3|.
CASSQGQGARKDTQYF
TGTGCCAGCAGCCAAGGACAGGGGGCGAGAAAAGATACGCAGTATTTT
>.|TRBV28|TRBJ1-2|once
CASSLDKLTYTF
TGTGCCAGCAGTTTAGATAAGCTAACCTACACCTTC
>TRBD2|TRBV28|TRBJ2-1|many
CASSVAGEGYNEQFF
TGTGCCAGCAGTGTAGCGGGAGAGGGCTACAATGAGCAGTTCTTC
>.|TRBV2|TRBJ1-1|.
CASIPMRDTEAFF
TGTGCCAGCATCCCCATGCGGGACACTGAAGCTTTCTTT
>.|TRBV5-4|TRBJ2-2|once
CASSRASGELFF
TGTGCCAGCAGCAGGGCCTCGGGGGAGCTGTTTTTT
>.|TRBV7-9|TRBJ1-1|.
CASSLRQLEAFF
TGTGCCAGCAGCTTAAGGCAGCTTGAAGCTTTCTTT
>.|TRBV10-3|TRBJ2-2|many
CAITASWGELFF
TGTGCCATCACCGCTAGTTGGGGGGAGCTGTTTTTT
>.|TRBV6-1|TRBJ1-4|.
CASSETGLRGEKLFF
TGTGCCAGCAGTGAAACGGGCCTAAGGGGTGAAAAACTGTTTTTT
>.|TRBV19|TRBJ2-7|many
CASSKLFGYEQYF
TGTGCCAGTAGCAAACTATTCGGGTACGAGCAGTACTTC
>.|TRBV9|TRBJ2-2|.
CASSVVVTGELFF
TGTGCCAGCAGCGTAGTTGTCACCGGGGAGCTGTTTTTT
>.|TRBV5-4|TRBJ1-1|.
CASSLGAARVNTEAFF
TGTGCCAGCAGCTTGGGAGCCGCGAGGGTGAACACTGAAGCTTTCTTT
>TRBD2|TRBV5-6|TRBJ2-5|.
CASSLTREGETQYF
TGTGCCAGCAGCTTGACGCGGGAGGGCGAGACCCAGTACTTC
>.|TRBV9|TRBJ2-3|.
CASSVAADTQYF
TGTGCCAGCAGCGTAGCTGCAGATACGCAGTATTTT
>TRBD1|TRBV28|TRBJ2-1|.
CASSLVTGGISYNEQFF
TGTGCCAGCAGTTTAGTTACAGGGGGAATATCCTACAATGAGCAGTTCTTC
>.|TRBV14|TRBJ1-5|.
CASSQRTDQPQHF
TGTGCCAGCAGCCAGCGGACAGACCAGCCCCAGCATTTT
>TRBD1|TRBV30|TRBJ1-2|once
CAWNAGTAYGYTF
TGTGCCTGGAACGCCGGGACAGCCTATGGCTACACCTTC
>.|TRBV11-2|TRBJ2-3|.
CASRERLADTQYF
TGTGCCAGCCGGGAGCGACTCGCCGATACGCAGTATTTT
>.|TRBV4-2|TRBJ2-2|.
CASSQTSPPGTGELFF
TGTGCCAGCAGCCAAACAAGCCCCCCGGGCACCGGGGAGCTGTTTTTT
>.|TRBV18|TRBJ1-2|few
CASSPTENYGYTF
TGTGCCAGCTCACCCACTGAGAACTATGGCTACACCTTC
>.|TRBV28|TRBJ2-3|.
CASSYSLGTDTQYF
TGTGCCAGCAGTTATTCCCTGGGCACAGATACGCAGTATTTT
>.|TRBV5-3|TRBJ1-1|.
CARSGPPGRRRTEAFF
TGTGCCAGAAGCGGACCGCCGGGACGGCGTCGCACTGAAGCTTTCTTT
>.|TRBV2|TRBJ1-1|.
CASSPTDMNTEAFF
TGTGCCAGCAGTCCGACAGATATGAACACTGAAGCTTTCTTT
>TRBD2|TRBV5-1|TRBJ2-7|.
CASSLALASGNYEQYF
TGCGCCAGCAGCTTGGCCTTGGCTAGCGGGAACTACGAGCAGTACTTC
>TRBD2|TRBV28|TRBJ2-1|.
CASSSASGSSYNEQFF
TGTGCCAGCAGCTCCGCTAGCGGGAGCTCCTACAATGAGCAGTTCTTC
>.|TRBV4-1|TRBJ2-7|.
CASSQGRGRERSYEQYF
TGCGCCAGCAGCCAAGGACGGGGACGGGAGAGATCCTACGAGCAGTACTTC
>TRBD2|TRBV18|TRBJ2-7|.
CASSPVGAGAKYEQYF
TGTGCCAGCTCACCAGTCGGTGCGGGAGCTAAGTACGAGCAGTACTTC
>.|TRBV27|TRBJ2-1|.
CASSLARLSYNEQFF
TGTGCCAGCAGTTTAGCAAGATTGTCCTACAATGAGCAGTTCTTC
>.|TRBV5-1|TRBJ1-2|.
CASNTGGVVHDYGYTF
TGCGCCAGCAACACCGGAGGGGTGGTGCATGACTATGGCTACACCTTC
>TRBD1|TRBV5-8|TRBJ1-5|.
CASSLVKQGTQPQHF
TGTGCCAGCAGCTTGGTAAAACAGGGGACTCAGCCCCAGCATTTT
>TRBD2|TRBV28|TRBJ2-7|.
CASRPGLAGEGQYF
TGTGCCAGCAGGCCGGGACTAGCGGGAGAGGGGCAGTACTTC
>TRBD2|TRBV27|TRBJ2-7|.
CASRTTSGSYEQYF
TGTGCCAGCAGGACGACTAGCGGGAGTTACGAGCAGTACTTC
>.|TRBV29-1|TRBJ1-2|.
CSARGSNYGYTF
TGCAGCGCCCGGGGCAGCAACTATGGCTACACCTTC
>.|TRBV5-1|TRBJ2-3|.
CASSLGQGPDTQYF
TGCGCCAGCAGCTTGGGTCAGGGGCCAGATACGCAGTATTTT
>.|TRBV2|TRBJ1-1|.
CASSEETGTEAFF
TGTGCCAGCAGTGAAGAGACCGGGACTGAAGCTTTCTTT
>TRBD2|TRBV5-1|TRBJ2-2|.
CASSTLAGGSGELFF
TGCGCCAGCAGTACACTAGCGGGAGGGAGCGGGGAGCTGTTTTTT
>TRBD1|TRBV30|TRBJ1-5|.
CAWGGQGGNQPQHF
TGTGCCTGGGGGGGACAGGGCGGGAATCAGCCCCAGCATTTT
>.|TRBV28|TRBJ2-7|.
CASSSPPSEQYF
TGTGCCAGCAGTTCCCCCCCGTCCGAGCAGTACTTC
>.|TRBV4-1|TRBJ2-1|.
CASSQDKGFVRTYNEQFF
TGCGCCAGCAGTCAAGATAAAGGGTTCGTTCGTACGTACAATGAGCAGTTCTTC
>.|TRBV29-1|TRBJ2-1|.
CSVVGAYNEQFF
TGCAGCGTTGTGGGCGCCTACAATGAGCAGTTCTTC
>.|TRBV7-9|TRBJ1-3|.
CASSLDRDGNTIYF
TGTGCCAGCAGCTTAGACAGGGATGGAAACACCATATATTTT
>TRBD1|TRBV5-6|TRBJ2-6|.
CASSLLGQVLSSGANVLTF
TGTGCCAGCAGCTTACTCGGACAGGTTCTAAGCTCTGGGGCCAACGTCCTGACTTTC
>.|TRBV6-5|TRBJ2-1|.
CASSYSGTSYNEQFF
TGTGCCAGCAGTTACTCGGGGACAAGTTACAATGAGCAGTTCTTC
>TRBD2|TRBV10-2|TRBJ2-7|.
CASSPSGASYEQYF
TGCGCCAGCAGTCCTAGCGGGGCCTCCTACGAGCAGTACTTC
>.|TRBV27|TRBJ2-5|.
CASKRALGQETQYF
TGTGCCTCAAAAAGGGCGCTAGGACAAGAGACCCAGTACTTC
>TRBD1|TRBV11-2|TRBJ2-1|.
CASSDRRQGDNEQFF
TGTGCCAGCAGTGACAGGAGACAGGGGGACAATGAGCAGTTCTTC